This TCR beta chain was sequenced for a study of T-cell reconstitution after alpha-beta-depleted transplantation in children. Comments on this clonotype: Its target is unknown.

Researchers prepared the TCRbeta library using unique molecular identifiers, the study reports. MiXCR, applied by TCRdb to the PCR reads, yields one record per CDR3 protein. The sample holds 610,000 or so distinct CDR3 sequences; over 25% are singletons and the top ten take under 45%. The CDR3 is 14 amino acids. CDR1 and CDR2 (germline): LGHDT, YNNKEL (reference sequence). Trimming took 4 bases from V and 7 from J, leaving 13 bases between them. Study-level points and caveats: Diversity and T-cell counts at one year after transplant derived mostly from new T cells. In some patients, recipient T cells and intrathymic progenitors surviving conditioning explained high day-60 diversity.

The material was PBMCs, obtained before TCRalphabeta/CD19-depleted stem cell transplant. This sequence was found in a boy in the first two years of life with Wiskott-Aldrich syndrome, due to receive a stem cell transplant. The genes are TRBV3-1 and TRBJ1-4, with D unresolved. The CDR3 reads CASSPGGRSEKLFF. The DNA of the CDR3 is TGTGCCAGCAGCCCAGGCGGGCGGAGTGAAAAACTGTTTTTT. The entire variable domain, with the rest obtained from reference TRBV3-1 and TRBJ1-4, is as follows: DTAVSQTPKYLVTQMGNDKSIKCEQNLGHDTMYWYKQDSKKFLKIMFSYNNKELIINETVPNRFSPKSPDKAHLNLHINSLELGDSAVYFCASSPGGRSEKLFFGSGTQLSVL.